Reported below is one T cell receptor beta chain. This clonotype was detected ten times or more. It lacks a known antigen. Base-call qualities are not available, and no considerably larger clone is one nucleotide away. cDNA was synthesized by template-switch 5'RACE using a primer carrying a 10-nucleotide random unique molecular identifier by which each TCR transcript was tagged. Every sequencing run yielded over 170 million TCR-beta sequences covering 15-18 subjects. The RNeasy kit was used for extraction of total RNA. The KAPA Real-time Library Amplification kit was used to amplify TCR-beta VDJ regions with primers targeting the TCR constant region and the 5'RACE anchor. A first PCR added sample indexes and Illumina adaptors, after which a second PCR increased the library yield. After Ampure bead purification, the TCR product of roughly 650 bp was size-selected on a 2% E-gel SizeSelection system. Before pooling, library quality was assessed on a Bioanalyzer, concentration was determined with Qubit, and library quantification was performed with the Kapa Library Quantification kit. An Illumina HiSeq 2500 was used to sequence the libraries paired-end at 2 x 150 bp. To increase sequence diversity, roughly 24-32% phiX was spiked into each library pool. The original methods were these. The quality-filtered reads were processed with the UMI-based MiGEC pipeline, whose error correction step removed more than 80% of the raw TCR sequences. VDJ genes were aligned to IMGT germline references, and each clonotype was defined by a unique CDR3 amino acid sequence together with V-J genes. VDJtools evaluated clonal expansion, Shannon diversity and CDR3 relatedness (CalcPairwiseDistances, ClusterSamples); CLCbio workbench built phylogenetic trees. Expanded clones were defined as having at least 8 unique UMIs, based on coefficient-of-variation modelling across technical triplicates. TCRdb ran its own pipeline on the public reads, namely fastp trimming at Q25 and MiXCR clone calling, and kept in-frame beta chains. CDR3 protein sequences are deduplicated, and each keeps its most common genes and DNA. The V and J calls here are based on TCRdb, not the publication. A total of about 69,000 distinct CDR3 sequences appear in this sample, roughly 3.9% of them only once. The ten largest clones represent under 1.5% of the sample.

The germline V end is reduced by 3 bases and the J end by 5 bases; junction bases left unmatched: 2. The germline V gene encodes CDR1 SEHNR and CDR2 FQNEAQ (reference sequence). Taken from cysteine to phenylalanine, the CDR3 has 14 residues. Left in the record is the CDR3 DNA by itself, 42 bases read in frame from the first base. For the unsorted PBMC libraries, 2 million PBMCs were stored in RNAlater at -80 degrees C until RNA extraction and were used to generate the libraries. The multiple sclerosis patients were enrolled in a US clinical protocol that used magnetic resonance imaging to evaluate disease progression. Peripheral blood underwent Ficoll-Hypaque density gradient centrifugation to isolate PBMCs, which were then cryopreserved in liquid nitrogen. This sample is drawn from a study of neurological immune-mediated disorders (dated by TCRdb to the late 2010s). Some background on the complete study: Of the approximately 34 multiple sclerosis patients, around 30 had relapsing-remitting MS and 3 had secondary progressive MS. The study compared peripheral blood TCR-beta repertoires of HTLV-I-associated myelopathy (HAM/TSP) patients, multiple sclerosis patients and healthy controls using UMI-based sequencing. The 106 TCR-beta libraries covered PBMC samples along with longitudinal samples, technical triplicates, and paired sorted CD4+ and CD8+ T-cell subsets. The cohort comprised roughly 65 subjects: 14 HAM/TSP patients, approximately 34 multiple sclerosis patients and around 20 healthy controls.

Points the paper makes about the study in general: In phylogenetic analysis, the repertoires of 18 of 34 MS patients grouped into a cluster of related CDR3 sequences, which suggests a possible signature at the repertoire level. TCR clonal expansion was highest in HAM/TSP patients and lowest in MS patients, with MS patients falling below even healthy controls. Across subjects, expanded clones never shared an identical CDR3 amino acid sequence, which suggests that the TCR-beta repertoires in every group were private. The MS cluster was not associated with any clinical or MRI features, and the authors stated that larger cohorts are needed.

Recombination linked TRBV7-9 to TRBJ2-1; 9 of the junction bases match TRBD2. This receptor was taken from a man aged 25-40 years with multiple sclerosis. Material: PBMCs. This receptor carries the CDR3 CASSFLAGNNEQFF. The DNA reads as follows: TGTGCCAGCAGCTTTCTAGCGGGGAACAATGAGCAGTTCTTC.